Below, one T cell receptor (beta chain) is given with its context. The sample is drawn from a study of cytomegalovirus exposure and HLA in healthy donors. The PCR ran on 60 Vbeta and 13 Jbeta primers. Sequencing was performed with immunoSEQ multiplex PCR; in TCRdb, only in-frame clones are kept and a portion is missing. This repertoire includes roughly 200,000 clones. This sequence originates from a girl aged 2 to 9 in good health and CMV-seropositive. The sample comprised PBMCs.

The CDR3 nucleotides are TGTGCCAGCGGCTCCGGGACAGATCTTGGAGGGCCCCAGCATTTT. Its protein product is CASGSGTDLGGPQHF. The rearrangement uses TRBV25-1 and TRBJ1-5, with TRBD1 matching over 7 bases. Germline CDR1 and CDR2: MGHDK and SYGVNS. V gave up 8 bases and J gave up 9 bases; unmatched junction bases: 16. This CDR3 region has 15 residues.